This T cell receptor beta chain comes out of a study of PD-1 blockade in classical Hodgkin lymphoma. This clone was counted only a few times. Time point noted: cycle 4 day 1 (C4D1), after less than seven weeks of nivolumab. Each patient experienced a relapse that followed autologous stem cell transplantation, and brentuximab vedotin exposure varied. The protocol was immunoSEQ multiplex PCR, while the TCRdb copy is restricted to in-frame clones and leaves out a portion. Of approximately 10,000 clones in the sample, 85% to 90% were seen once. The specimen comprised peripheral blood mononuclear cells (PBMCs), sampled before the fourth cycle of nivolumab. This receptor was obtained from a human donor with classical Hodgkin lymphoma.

This CDR3 reads CASSQDPGGSAYEQYF. DNA of the CDR3: TGCGCCAGCAGCCAAGATCCCGGTGGGTCGGCCTACGAGCAGTACTTC. This sequence joins TRBV4-1 and TRBJ2-7; D is unresolved. The CDR3 is 16 residues long. Germline CDR1 MGHRA, CDR2 YSYEKL. With 0 bases removed from V and 2 bases from J, the gap between germline ends came to 14 bases.